These 25 T cell receptor beta chains share one sample of origin, sequenced in a study of monozygotic twins with inflammatory bowel disease. TCRdb reanalyzed the 5' RACE reads, giving one entry per CDR3 protein sequence and no DNA. Its listing shows 150,000 to 200,000 distinct CDR3 sequences. The sample taken for sequencing was blood. The receptor set was obtained from a human donor with ulcerative colitis or Crohn's disease, or a healthy co-twin of an affected twin (not recorded which).

The chain joins TRBV9 to TRBJ1-3. The CDR3 runs 14 residues. Germline values: CDR1 SGDLS, CDR2 YYNGEE. CDR3 in amino acids: CASSVATTANTIYF. The full variable domain, in which reference TRBV9 and TRBJ1-3 provide the parts outside the CDR3, is DSGVTQTPKHLITATGQRVTLRCSPRSGDLSVYWYQQSLDQGLQFLIQYYNGEERAKGNILERFSAQQFPDLHSELNLSSLELGDSALYFCASSVATTANTIYFGEGSWLTVV.

This chain uses TRBV29-1 with TRBJ2-7; TCRdb gives TRBD1 as the D gene, but with no DNA this cannot be confirmed. CDR3 length: 12 amino acids. Germline V gene lookup returns CDR1 SQVTM and CDR2 ANQGSEA. The CDR3 region is CSARDSLYEQYF.

The chain has TRBV20-1 and TRBJ2-1; TCRdb calls TRBD1, which cannot be checked without DNA. The CDR3 contains 13 residues. Germline CDR1 is DFQATT and CDR2 is SNEGSKA (reference sequence). The CDR3 here is CSATEEGGDEQFF.

V and J are TRBV3-1 and TRBJ1-1; the D call of TRBD1 rests on TCRdb alone, since no DNA is present to check it. The CDR3 sequence is 13 residues long. CDR1 is LGHDT and CDR2 is YNNKEL in the germline V gene (reference sequence). The CDR3 loop reads CASSQLDRDEAFF.

The CDR3 here is CASSFRRQETQYF. The chain combines TRBV28 with TRBJ2-5. Germline V gives CDR1 MDHEN, CDR2 SYDVKM. The CDR3 runs 13 residues. The full variable domain, with the rest looked up from reference TRBV28 and TRBJ2-5, is DVKVTQSSRYLVKRTGEKVFLECVQDMDHENMFWYRQDPGLGLRLIYFSYDVKMKEKGDIPEGYSVSREKKERFSLILESASTNQTSMYLCASSFRRQETQYFGPGTRLLVL.

This rearrangement joins TRBV7-9 to TRBJ1-2. Germline V lookup: CDR1 SEHNR, CDR2 FQNEAQ (reference sequence). The CDR3 has 12 residues. CDR3 amino acids: CASGVSDYGYTF.

The CDR3 here is CATAVLYRGQSYEQYF. The gene calls are TRBV27 and TRBJ2-7; as DNA is missing, the TRBD1 call by TCRdb cannot be tested. This CDR3 has 16 residues. Germline lookup yields CDR1 MNHEY and CDR2 SMNVEV (reference sequence).

The chain couples TRBV11-1 to TRBJ2-7; there is no DNA to check the TCRdb D call of TRBD1. The CDR3 covers 18 residues. The germline V gene encodes CDR1 SGHAT and CDR2 FQDESV (reference sequence). CDR3 residues: CASSPPGSSFSVSYEQYF.

The chain uses TRBV14 and TRBJ2-3; the D call from TCRdb, TRBD2, cannot be confirmed without DNA. The CDR3 is 15 residues long. Germline V CDR1 and CDR2: SGHDN, FVKESK. Here the CDR3 reads CASSPGTRAPDTQYF.

The genes are TRBV12-3 or TRBV12-4 and TRBJ2-7; TCRdb calls TRBD1, which cannot be checked without DNA. The CDR3 covers 13 residues. CDR3 loop: CASSWDSSYEQYF.

The V and J genes are TRBV7-2 and TRBJ2-2; TCRdb returns TRBD1, unconfirmable since there is no DNA. CDR1 and CDR2 from the germline V gene are SGHTA and FQGNSA. This CDR3 is built from 14 residues. The CDR3 sequence is CASSYQTGTGELFF.

V gene TRBV29-1 combines with J gene TRBJ1-2; without DNA, the TCRdb call of TRBD1 cannot be checked. This CDR3 comprises 13 residues. CDR1 SQVTM and CDR2 ANQGSEA come from the germline V gene. The CDR3 protein is CSVDSDSLYGYTF.

The CDR3 loop reads CASSPSIHRGTPYEQYF. The chain has TRBV18 and TRBJ2-7; TCRdb's D gene call, TRBD1, goes unchecked for lack of DNA. This CDR3 is built from 17 residues. Per the germline V gene, CDR1 is KGHSH and CDR2 is LQKENI.

The gene calls are TRBV7-2 and TRBJ2-1; the D gene TCRdb calls, TRBD2, cannot be checked with no DNA. CDR3 length: 15 residues. CDR1 is SGHTA, CDR2 FQGNSA, per germline. The CDR3 sequence: CASKSGRGDYNEQFF.

This chain connects TRBV29-1 to TRBJ1-2. CDR3 length: 11 amino acids. Germline values: CDR1 SQVTM, CDR2 ANQGSEA. The CDR3 sequence is CSVAPGYGYTF. Combining the CDR3 with reference TRBV29-1 and TRBJ1-2 gives the whole variable domain SAVISQKPSRDICQRGTSLTIQCQVDSQVTMMFWYRQQPGQSLTLIATANQGSEATYESGFVIDKFPISRPNLTFSTLTVSNMSPEDSSIYLCSVAPGYGYTFGSGTRLTVV.

J is TRBJ1-2 and V is TRBV25-1; TCRdb calls TRBD1, which cannot be checked without DNA. The length of the CDR3 is 15 residues. Germline assignment: CDR1 MGHDK and CDR2 SYGVNS. Here the CDR3 reads CASSDRSSRGLGYTF.

The chain couples TRBV15 to TRBJ2-2. Looked up from germline, CDR1 is LNHNV and CDR2 is YYDKDF (reference sequence). CDR3 size: 14 residues. CDR3 sequence reads: CATSRDRNTGELFF.

CDR3 region: CSVGGRLAKNIQYF. The V gene is TRBV29-1, the J gene TRBJ2-4; as DNA is missing, the TRBD1 call by TCRdb cannot be tested. The length of the CDR3 is 14 residues. Germline CDR1 is SQVTM and CDR2 is ANQGSEA.

The chain links TRBV6-1 to TRBJ2-1; TCRdb's D call of TRBD1 is untestable without DNA. Germline V gene lookup returns CDR1 MNHNS and CDR2 SASEGT. CDR3 length: 14 amino acids. The CDR3 sequence is CASRTGGLGNEQFF.

The rearrangement links TRBV3-1 to TRBJ1-1; TCRdb lists TRBD1, though no DNA is available to test this call. The V gene's germline CDR1 is LGHDT and CDR2 YNNKEL (reference sequence). The CDR3 spans 16 residues. The CDR3 sequence is CASSQGRTARNTEAFF.

The J gene is TRBJ1-5, the V gene TRBV20-1; TCRdb's assignment of TRBD1 cannot be checked, as there is no DNA. Germline V lookup: CDR1 DFQATT, CDR2 SNEGSKA (reference sequence). This CDR3 contains 16 residues. CDR3 protein: CSARDVRGPSNQPQHF.

The chain couples TRBV6-2 or TRBV6-3 to TRBJ1-5; the TCRdb D gene call, TRBD1, has no DNA to confirm it. Germline values: CDR1 MNHEY, CDR2 SVGEGT. The CDR3 covers 13 residues. This CDR3 is CASMDRSNQPQHF.

The chain joins TRBV27 to TRBJ1-5; as DNA is missing, the TRBD1 call by TCRdb cannot be tested. Per the germline V gene, CDR1 is MNHEY and CDR2 is SMNVEV (reference sequence). There are 13 residues in the CDR3. CDR3 loop: CASRTGFGQPQHF.

The chain carries TRBV10-2 and TRBJ1-1. The length of the CDR3 is 15 residues. Germline V gene data show CDR1 as WSHSY and CDR2 as SAAADI. The CDR3 here is CASSGGRGEGTEAFF.

This chain uses TRBV12-3 or TRBV12-4 with TRBJ1-2; no DNA is available, so the TRBD1 call from TCRdb remains unchecked. This CDR3 is 12 amino acids long. CDR3 loop: CASSGTQGGYTF.